This TCR beta chain was obtained from a study of T cell repertoires in cytomegalovirus infection. MiXCR, run by TCRdb on the reads, gives a single entry per CDR3 protein. The table has more than 65,000 distinct CDR3 sequences, approximately 46% seen once. A note on this clonotype: Its antigen is still unknown.

The CDR3 extends over 14 amino acids. Germline CDR1 SNHLY, CDR2 FYNNEI. Trimming stripped 7 bases from V and 2 bases from J, with 13 bases between. The receptor's source is a human donor in good health (CMV status not recorded). Some clones in this sample may be carry-over from other donors' samples. The material was CD8+ T cells from cultured PBMCs, obtained from culture after CMV antigen stimulation. The V call is TRBV2, the J call TRBJ2-3; no clear D. In nucleotides, the CDR3 is TGTGCCAGCAACTCTGTAGGATTCACAGATACGCAGTATTTT. Its translation: CASNSVGFTDTQYF.